This TCR beta chain was recovered during a study of T cells in Graves' hyperthyroidism and ophthalmopathy. Turning to the study itself: At initial diagnosis, before any treatment had begun, peripheral blood was obtained.

This clonotype came up many times. The target antigen is unknown. V shed 7 bases and J 1 base; nucleotides not matched to a gene: 12. The CDR3 runs to 16 residues. Per germline, CDR1 SQVTM and CDR2 ANQGSEA. Each diagnosis was grounded in clinical symptoms, serum thyroxine and TRAb, thyroid ultrasound, and orbital computed tomography. Regarding the study as a whole: The blood repertoire included most of the expanded thyroid clonotypes above 0.001. Model output signaled ophthalmopathy a median around 5.9 months ahead of onset.

TCR beta CDR3 sequences were amplified from RNA transcripts. The primer set for the first-round RT-PCR of the TCR CDR3 was HTBI. TCRdb reanalysed the multiplex PCR reads using MiXCR and keeps one entry per CDR3 protein. The sample lists 94,000 or so distinct CDR3 sequences, 51% occurring once. The chain uses TRBV29-1 and TRBJ2-3; TRBD1 matches at 9 bases. Specimen: blood. The clonotype comes from a woman aged 40 to 50 with Graves' hyperthyroidism. CDR3 DNA sequence: TGCAGCGCTCTCCGGACAGGGGCATTCGGCACAGATACGCAGTATTTT. Translating gives CSALRTGAFGTDTQYF.